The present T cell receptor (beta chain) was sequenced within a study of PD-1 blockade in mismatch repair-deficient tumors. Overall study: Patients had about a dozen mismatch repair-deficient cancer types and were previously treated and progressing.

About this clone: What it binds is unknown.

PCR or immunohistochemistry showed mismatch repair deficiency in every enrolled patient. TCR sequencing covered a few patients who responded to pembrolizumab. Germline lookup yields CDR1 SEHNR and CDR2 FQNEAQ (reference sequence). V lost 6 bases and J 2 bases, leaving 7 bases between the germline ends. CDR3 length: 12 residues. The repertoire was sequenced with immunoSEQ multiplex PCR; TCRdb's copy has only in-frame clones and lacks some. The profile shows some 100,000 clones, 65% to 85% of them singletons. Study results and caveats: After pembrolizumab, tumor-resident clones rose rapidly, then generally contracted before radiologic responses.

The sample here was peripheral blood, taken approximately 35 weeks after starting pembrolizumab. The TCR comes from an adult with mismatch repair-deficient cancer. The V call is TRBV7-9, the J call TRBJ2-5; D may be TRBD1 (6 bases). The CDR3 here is CASRDRQETQYF. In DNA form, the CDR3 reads TGTGCCAGCAGGGACAGACAAGAGACCCAGTACTTC.